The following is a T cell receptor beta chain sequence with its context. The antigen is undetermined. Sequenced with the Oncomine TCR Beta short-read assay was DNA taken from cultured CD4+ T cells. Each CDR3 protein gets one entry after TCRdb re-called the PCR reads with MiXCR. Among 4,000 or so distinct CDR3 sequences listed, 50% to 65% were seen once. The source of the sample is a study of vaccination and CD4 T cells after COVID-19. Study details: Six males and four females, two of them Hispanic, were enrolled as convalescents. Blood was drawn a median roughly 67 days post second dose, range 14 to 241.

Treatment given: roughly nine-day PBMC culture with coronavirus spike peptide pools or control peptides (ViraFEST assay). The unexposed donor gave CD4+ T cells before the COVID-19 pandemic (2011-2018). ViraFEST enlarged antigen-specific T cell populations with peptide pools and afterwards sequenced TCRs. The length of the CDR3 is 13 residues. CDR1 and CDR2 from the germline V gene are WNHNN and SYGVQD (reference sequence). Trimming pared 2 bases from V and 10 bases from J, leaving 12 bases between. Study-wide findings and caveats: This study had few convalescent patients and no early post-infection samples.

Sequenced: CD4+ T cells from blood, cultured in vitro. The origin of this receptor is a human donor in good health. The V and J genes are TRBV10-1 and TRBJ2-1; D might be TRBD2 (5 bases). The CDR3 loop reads CASSETGVGEQFF. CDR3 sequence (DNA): TGCGCCAGCAGTGAGACCGGGGTAGGCGAGCAGTTCTTC.